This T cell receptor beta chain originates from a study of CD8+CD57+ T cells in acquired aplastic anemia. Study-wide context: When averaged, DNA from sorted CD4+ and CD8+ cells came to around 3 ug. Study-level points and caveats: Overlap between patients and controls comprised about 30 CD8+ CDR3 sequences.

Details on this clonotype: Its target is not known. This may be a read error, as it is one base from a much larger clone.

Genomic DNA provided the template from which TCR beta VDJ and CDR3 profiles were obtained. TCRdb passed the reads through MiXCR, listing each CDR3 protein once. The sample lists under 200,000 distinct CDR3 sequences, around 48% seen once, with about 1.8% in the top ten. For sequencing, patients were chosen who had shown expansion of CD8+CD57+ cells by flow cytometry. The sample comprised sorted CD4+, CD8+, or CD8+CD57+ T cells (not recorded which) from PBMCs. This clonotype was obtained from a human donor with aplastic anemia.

CDR3 sequence: CASSLGSRAAAEPQHF. CDR3 sequence (DNA): TGCGCCAGCAGCTTGGGATCCCGGGCCGCGGCGGAGCCCCAGCATTTT. The V and J genes are TRBV5-1 and TRBJ1-5, with D uncertain. There are 16 residues in the CDR3. Germline assignment: CDR1 SGHRS and CDR2 YFSETQ. V was pared by 0 bases and J by 8 bases, with 18 bases between.